These T cell receptor beta chains were read from a single sample in a study of cytotoxic CD8 clonotypes in ibrutinib-treated CLL. Using immunoSEQ multiplex PCR, the repertoire was profiled, and TCRdb retains in-frame clones only, with some absent. The table lists 60,000 to 70,000 clones, 57% of them singletons. Specimen: PBMCs, collected after 12 months of ibrutinib treatment. These receptors originate from a human donor with chronic lymphocytic leukemia. Both conserved end residues are part of each CDR3. Each record gives: V gene, D gene, J gene, clone size, CDR3 protein, CDR3 DNA. D genes are given only for firm matches. Not all rows give a size; the values are once, few, many and, for expanded clones, a class.

TRBV5-1	.	TRBJ2-1	.	CASSWTAGYGNEQFF	TGCGCCAGCAGCTGGACCGCGGGGTACGGCAATGAGCAGTTCTTC
TRBV9	.	TRBJ2-2	.	CASSRSTGELFF	TGTGCCAGCAGCCGGTCCACCGGGGAGCTGTTTTTT
TRBV5-4	.	TRBJ2-4	.	CASSLGGPRVAKNIQYF	TGTGCCAGCAGCTTGGGGGGACCTCGGGTGGCCAAAAACATTCAGTACTTC
TRBV2	.	TRBJ2-4	.	CASRPRLEWKAKNIQYF	TGTGCCAGCAGGCCCCGACTAGAATGGAAAGCCAAAAACATTCAGTACTTC
TRBV4-2	.	TRBJ2-7	few	CASSQGAGAPYEQYF	TGTGCCAGCAGCCAAGGCGCAGGGGCTCCCTACGAGCAGTACTTC
TRBV7-7	TRBD2	TRBJ2-7	.	CASSLTSGSEQYF	TGTGCCAGCAGCTTGACTAGCGGGAGCGAGCAGTACTTC
TRBV5-1	TRBD1	TRBJ1-1	.	CASSGGTGRRTEAFF	TGCGCCAGCAGCGGGGGGACAGGGCGACGAACTGAAGCTTTCTTT
TRBV7-9	.	TRBJ1-1	.	CASSGKGRGLGTEAFF	TGTGCCAGCAGCGGCAAGGGGAGGGGATTGGGCACTGAAGCTTTCTTT
TRBV6-5	.	TRBJ1-5	once	CASSDLRNQPQHF	TGTGCCAGCAGTGACCTGAGAAATCAGCCCCAGCATTTT
TRBV14	.	TRBJ2-7	.	CASSPMDVRYEQYF	TGTGCCAGCAGCCCAATGGACGTACGCTACGAGCAGTACTTC
TRBV6-5	TRBD2	TRBJ2-1	.	CASSTPGLRFF	TGTGCCAGCTCTACTCCGGGACTACGGTTCTTC
TRBV9	.	TRBJ2-1	.	CASSVEAGGRNEQFF	TGTGCCAGCAGCGTAGAAGCCGGGGGACGCAATGAGCAGTTCTTC
TRBV18	TRBD1	TRBJ1-1	.	CASSTGVRTEAFF	TGTGCCAGCTCAACAGGGGTGAGGACTGAAGCTTTCTTT
TRBV5-6	.	TRBJ2-7	few	CYRALSGEQYF	TGTTACCGGGCCCTTTCAGGGGAGCAGTACTTC
TRBV5-6	.	TRBJ2-5	.	CASSLGSGGRTRETQYF	TGTGCCAGCAGCTTGGGCTCGGGCGGGCGAACACGAGAGACCCAGTACTTC
TRBV6-5	.	TRBJ2-1	few	CASKMDRHTKQFF	TGTGCCAGCAAGATGGACAGACACACTAAGCAGTTCTTC
TRBV6-5	.	TRBJ2-7	.	CASRGGPGSYEQYF	TGTGCCAGCAGGGGGGGCCCTGGATCCTACGAGCAGTACTTC
TRBV11-3	.	TRBJ2-1	.	CASSLGTSVNEQFF	TGTGCCAGCAGCTTAGGGACCAGCGTCAATGAGCAGTTCTTC
TRBV6-1	.	TRBJ1-5	few	CASGLGGNQPQHF	TGTGCCAGCGGTTTGGGGGGCAATCAGCCCCAGCATTTT
TRBV9	.	TRBJ2-2	.	CASSVPRASPVNTGELFF	TGTGCCAGCAGCGTTCCCCGAGCTAGCCCCGTTAACACCGGGGAGCTGTTTTTT
TRBV7-9	TRBD2	TRBJ2-3	few	CASSLGGTSGITDTQYF	TGTGCCAGCAGCTTAGGTGGGACTAGCGGGATCACAGATACGCAGTATTTT
TRBV9	.	TRBJ2-5	.	CASTPGLPQETQYF	TGTGCCAGCACACCAGGCTTACCCCAAGAGACCCAGTACTTC
TRBV5-1	.	TRBJ2-3	.	CASSLTGTWGSTDTQYF	TGCGCCAGCAGCTTGACCGGGACGTGGGGTAGCACAGATACGCAGTATTTT
TRBV2	.	TRBJ2-1	.	CAGGVNVYEQFF	TGTGCCGGAGGGGTGAACGTGTATGAGCAGTTCTTC
TRBV10-3	TRBD1	TRBJ1-1	.	CAIRTGTANTEAFF	TGTGCCATCAGAACAGGGACAGCGAACACTGAAGCTTTCTTT
TRBV6-1	TRBD1	TRBJ2-5	medium-sized	CASSTRDRVIETQYF	TGTGCCAGCAGTACCCGGGACAGGGTCATAGAGACCCAGTACTTC
TRBV10-1	TRBD2	TRBJ2-5	few	CAIPGGETQYF	TGCGCCATCCCGGGGGGAGAGACCCAGTACTTC
TRBV6-5	TRBD2	TRBJ2-1	few	CASRPSGGYNEQFF	TGTGCCAGCAGGCCTAGCGGGGGATACAATGAGCAGTTCTTC
TRBV4-1	.	TRBJ2-3	.	CASSQPQLAHTDTQYF	TGCGCCAGCAGCCAACCTCAACTAGCCCACACAGATACGCAGTATTTT
TRBV11-2	.	TRBJ1-1	.	CASSPRSNTEAFF	TGTGCCAGCAGCCCTAGATCGAACACTGAAGCTTTCTTT
TRBV27	.	TRBJ1-5	.	CASQRGGNQPQHF	TGTGCCAGCCAAAGGGGTGGCAATCAGCCCCAGCATTTT
TRBV6-1	TRBD1	TRBJ1-6	few	CASRWDSNSPLHF	TGTGCCAGCAGGTGGGACAGTAATTCACCCCTCCACTTT
TRBV25-1	TRBD1	TRBJ1-1	.	CASSELGTGVGNTEAFF	TGTGCCAGCAGTGAATTAGGGACAGGGGTGGGAAACACTGAAGCTTTCTTT
TRBV4-1	TRBD2	TRBJ2-7	once	CASSQVSGGRASYEQYF	TGCGCCAGCAGCCAAGTGTCCGGCGGGAGGGCTAGCTACGAGCAGTACTTC
TRBV19	.	TRBJ2-3	few	CASSIRLWGADTQYF	TGTGCCAGTAGTATTAGACTATGGGGGGCGGATACGCAGTATTTT
TRBV13	.	TRBJ1-4	many	CASSSRTDASLNEKLFF	TGTGCCAGCAGCTCCCGGACAGACGCTTCCCTTAATGAAAAACTGTTTTTT
TRBV7-9	TRBD1	TRBJ2-7	.	CASGDSSYEQYF	TGTGCCAGTGGGGACAGCTCCTACGAGCAGTACTTC
TRBV6-1	.	TRBJ1-3	few	CAITEVGNTIYF	TGTGCCATAACGGAGGTTGGAAACACCATATATTTT
TRBV19	TRBD1	TRBJ1-2	many	CASRKWDRGYGYTF	TGTGCCAGTAGAAAATGGGACAGGGGCTATGGCTACACCTTC
TRBV11-2	TRBD1	TRBJ2-5	few	CASSPRQGREETQYF	TGTGCCAGCAGCCCGAGACAGGGTAGGGAAGAGACCCAGTACTTC
TRBV7-9	TRBD2	TRBJ2-1	.	CASSSTALAGGRVEQFF	TGTGCCAGCAGCTCTACAGCGCTAGCGGGAGGACGTGTTGAGCAGTTCTTC
TRBV28	.	TRBJ2-7	.	CASRPYNGYEQYF	TGTGCCAGCAGGCCCTACAACGGCTACGAGCAGTACTTC
TRBV6-1	.	TRBJ1-5	.	CASRLGTFNQPQHF	TGTGCCAGCAGGCTCGGGACCTTCAATCAGCCCCAGCATTTT
TRBV7-2	.	TRBJ2-2	few	CASSLRGAKGGELFF	TGTGCCAGCAGCTTACGGGGGGCAAAGGGAGGGGAGCTGTTTTTT
TRBV14	TRBD2	TRBJ2-1	.	CASRTSGGPYNEQFF	TGTGCCAGCAGGACTAGCGGGGGGCCCTACAATGAGCAGTTCTTC
TRBV10-3	TRBD1	TRBJ1-1	.	CASSALRGREAFF	TGTGCCAGCAGTGCATTAAGGGGGCGCGAAGCTTTCTTT
TRBV9	.	TRBJ1-1	few	CASSSSFNTEAFF	TGTGCCAGCAGCTCCTCCTTCAACACTGAAGCTTTCTTT
TRBV5-4	TRBD1	TRBJ2-2	.	CASSPGDRGGTGELFF	TGTGCCAGCAGCCCCGGGGACAGGGGGGGCACCGGGGAGCTGTTTTTT
TRBV29-1	.	TRBJ2-1	few	CSVEDPATYNEQFF	TGCAGCGTTGAAGATCCAGCTACTTACAATGAGCAGTTCTTC
TRBV10-3	TRBD1	TRBJ2-7	once	CAISTTTTGGGYEQYF	TGTGCCATCAGCACTACTACGACAGGGGGGGGCTACGAGCAGTACTTC
TRBV28	.	TRBJ2-7	.	CASSLSGPGSYEQYF	TGTGCCAGCAGCCTGAGCGGGCCGGGCTCCTACGAGCAGTACTTC
TRBV28	.	TRBJ1-3	.	CASSLFNSGNTIYF	TGTGCCAGCAGTTTATTCAACTCTGGAAACACCATATATTTT
TRBV29-1	.	TRBJ2-7	.	CSVEEGSYEQYF	TGCAGCGTTGAAGAGGGGAGCTACGAGCAGTACTTC
TRBV6-5	.	TRBJ2-5	.	CASSYGGSGETQYF	TGTGCCAGCAGTTACGGGGGAAGTGGAGAGACCCAGTACTTC
TRBV5-4	TRBD2	TRBJ2-3	.	CASSALAGASTDTQYF	TGTGCCAGCAGCGCACTAGCGGGGGCTAGCACAGATACGCAGTATTTT
TRBV7-2	.	TRBJ2-1	once	CASSSVSGHYNEQFF	TGTGCCAGCAGCTCCGTTAGCGGACACTACAATGAGCAGTTCTTC
TRBV5-1	.	TRBJ1-1	once	CASSLATDHEAFF	TGCGCCAGCAGCTTGGCTACAGACCATGAAGCTTTCTTT
TRBV19	.	TRBJ2-2	once	CASSWQGHTGELFF	TGTGCCAGTAGCTGGCAGGGTCACACCGGGGAGCTGTTTTTT